A single sample gave rise to the 11 T cell receptor beta chains below, sequenced in a study of blood T cell repertoires in COVID-19. The repertoire was sequenced with immunoSEQ multiplex PCR; TCRdb's copy has only in-frame clones and lacks some. The sample yields over 70,000 clones, more than 80% seen once. What was sequenced was peripheral blood. The source of these receptors is an elderly woman with acute or convalescent COVID-19.

The chain links TRBV9 to TRBJ2-2, with a possible D match to TRBD2 (5 bases). Germline CDR1 reads SGDLS; CDR2 reads YYNGEE. This CDR3 has 16 amino acids. With 4 bases removed from V and 1 base from J, the gap between germline ends came to 14 bases. The CDR3 loop is CASSLEVALNTGELFF. The CDR3 DNA reads TGTGCCAGCAGCCTAGAGGTAGCGCTGAACACCGGGGAGCTGTTTTTT.

The chain is built from TRBV7-3 and TRBJ2-1; a possible D gene is TRBD2 (5 bases). The CDR3 consists of 16 residues. CDR1 SGHTA and CDR2 FQGTGA come from the germline V gene. The V and J ends lost 2 bases and 2 bases respectively, with 13 bases between them. The CDR3: CASSLFPGVAYNEQFF. CDR3 sequence (DNA): TGTGCCAGCAGCTTATTCCCCGGGGTAGCCTACAATGAGCAGTTCTTC.

This sequence joins TRBV2 and TRBJ2-3, with 7 bases that match TRBD2. There are 12 residues in the CDR3. Germline V CDR1 and CDR2: SNHLY, FYNNEI. V dropped 5 bases and J dropped 5; count of bases not matched to a gene: 1. The CDR3 region is CASSWGGDTQYF. The CDR3 DNA reads TGTGCCAGCAGTTGGGGGGGAGATACGCAGTATTTT.

This chain uses TRBV2 with TRBJ1-6, with D maybe TRBD1 (6 bases). Trimming took 4 bases from V and 10 from J, leaving 17 bases between them. This CDR3 contains 15 residues. Per germline, CDR1 SNHLY and CDR2 FYNNEI. CDR3 protein: CASSGFPQGSSPLHF. The CDR3 region has the DNA TGTGCCAGCAGTGGGTTCCCCCAGGGGAGCTCACCCCTCCACTTT.

This clone was seen a few times. The J gene is TRBJ1-2, the V gene TRBV2; D uncertain. The CDR3 consists of 13 residues. Per germline, CDR1 SNHLY and CDR2 FYNNEI. V shed 6 bases and J shed 4 bases, with 12 bases lying between them. CDR3 bases: TGTGCCAGCAGGGAGGGCGGGCTCTATGGCTACACCTTC. It specifies CASREGGLYGYTF. The whole variable domain, filled in from reference TRBV2 and TRBJ1-2, reads EPEVTQTPSHQVTQMGQEVILRCVPISNHLYFYWYRQILGQKVEFLVSFYNNEISEKSEIFDDQFSVERPDGSNFTLKIRSTKLEDSAMYFCASREGGLYGYTFGSGTRLTVV.

V gene TRBV15 combines with J gene TRBJ2-5; 9 positions match TRBD1. V was pared by 3 bases and J by 4 bases, with 6 bases of the junction left unmatched. This CDR3 is built from 15 residues. Looked up from germline, CDR1 is LNHNV and CDR2 is YYDKDF (reference sequence). CDR3 DNA: TGTGCCACCAGCAGTGGGGACAGGGCCCGAGAGACCCAGTACTTC. Its translation: CATSSGDRARETQYF.

J is TRBJ2-7 and V is TRBV5-1; 7 bases align to TRBD1. The germline gives CDR1 SGHRS, CDR2 YFSETQ. V trimming: 3 bases; J trimming: 2 bases; junction bases outside the gene matches: 8. The CDR3 has 15 amino acids. CDR3 in DNA: TGCGCCAGCAGCTCGTCCGGGACAGCCCCCTACGAGCAGTACTTC. Residues: CASSSSGTAPYEQYF.

This sequence joins TRBV7-2 and TRBJ1-1; 10 nucleotides agree with TRBD1. J was trimmed by 4 bases and V by 5 bases; bases with no gene match: 7. Germline loops: CDR1 SGHTA, CDR2 FQGNSA. CDR3 length: 15 residues. CDR3 sequence (DNA): TGTGCCAGCAGCAACCGGGACAGGGGAGGCACTGAAGCTTTCTTT. Translation: CASSNRDRGGTEAFF. Drawing the rest from reference TRBV7-2 and TRBJ1-1, the complete variable domain is GAGVSQSPSNKVTEKGKDVELRCDPISGHTALYWYRQSLGQGLEFLIYFQGNSAPDKSGLPSDRFSAERTGGSVSTLTIQRTQQEDSAVYLCASSNRDRGGTEAFFGQGTRLTVV.

The rearrangement joins TRBV20-1 to TRBJ2-2; D remains ambiguous. In germline, CDR1 is DFQATT, CDR2 SNEGSKA (reference sequence). The CDR3 consists of 13 residues. V lost 3 bases and J 0 bases, leaving 5 bases between the germline ends. CDR3 in DNA: TGCAGTGCTAGTCACTCGAACACCGGGGAGCTGTTTTTT. Translating it yields CSASHSNTGELFF.

The rearrangement joins TRBV5-1 to TRBJ2-2; 7 bases match TRBD2. CDR3 size: 15 residues. Germline V gene lookup returns CDR1 SGHRS and CDR2 YFSETQ. V lost 5 bases and J lost 4; bases outside the gene matches: 8. This CDR3 is CASRPGTTSTGELFF. CDR3 nucleotide sequence: TGCGCCAGCAGACCCGGGACTACTTCCACCGGGGAGCTGTTTTTT.

V gene TRBV15 combines with J gene TRBJ2-3, with 7 bases identical to TRBD2. V lost 6 bases, J lost 6 bases, and 6 bases stayed unmatched. Looked up from germline, CDR1 is LNHNV and CDR2 is YYDKDF (reference sequence). This CDR3 region has 13 residues. CDR3 amino acids: CATRTGGSDTQYF. The CDR3 region has the DNA TGTGCCACCAGGACCGGGGGGTCTGATACGCAGTATTTT.